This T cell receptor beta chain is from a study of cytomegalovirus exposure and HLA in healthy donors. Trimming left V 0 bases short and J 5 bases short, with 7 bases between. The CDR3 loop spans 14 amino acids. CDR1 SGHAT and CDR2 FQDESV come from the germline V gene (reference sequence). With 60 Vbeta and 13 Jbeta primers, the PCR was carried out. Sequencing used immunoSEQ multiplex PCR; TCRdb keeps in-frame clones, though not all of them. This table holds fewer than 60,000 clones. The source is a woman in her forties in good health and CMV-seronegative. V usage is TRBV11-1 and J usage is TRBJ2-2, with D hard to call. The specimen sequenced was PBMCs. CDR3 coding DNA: TGTGCCAGCAGCTTAGCGGCGGTAACCGGGGAGCTGTTTTTT. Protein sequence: CASSLAAVTGELFF.